This T cell receptor beta chain comes out of a study of T cells in Graves' hyperthyroidism and ophthalmopathy. Broader study findings: Also found in blood were most expanded thyroid clonotypes above 0.001.

V dropped 4 bases and J dropped 7; count of bases not matched to a gene: 11. Germline V gene data show CDR1 as MGHRA and CDR2 as YSYEKL. This CDR3 is built from 15 residues. As for this clonotype: No antigen is known for it.

From RNA transcripts, TCR beta CDR3 regions were amplified. The TCR CDR3 was amplified in a first-round RT-PCR using the HTBI primer set. From the multiplex PCR reads, TCRdb called clonotypes with MiXCR, one entry per CDR3 protein. The sample holds about half a million distinct CDR3 sequences, around a fifth seen once. The sequenced material came from blood. The receptor was derived from a woman in her 70s with Graves' ophthalmopathy. This chain links TRBV4-1 with TRBJ1-2; TRBD1 aligns across 8 bases. The CDR3 here is CASSRLGTGEIGYTF. CDR3 bases: TGCGCCAGCAGCCGTCTCGGGACAGGAGAAATTGGCTACACCTTC.